This T cell receptor beta chain was observed in a study of cytomegalovirus exposure and HLA in healthy donors. PCR involved 60 Vbeta and 13 Jbeta primers. The assay was immunoSEQ multiplex PCR, and TCRdb's table has in-frame clones only and misses some. The sample lists over 70,000 clones, 77% occurring once. The V gene's germline CDR1 is SGHTA and CDR2 FQGTGA. The CDR3 length is 14 residues. Trimming at V came to 5 bases and at J to 4 bases, leaving 2 bases not matched to a gene. This clone was counted only a few times. No antigen is known for it. General study points: The study reported that TCR beta sequences accurately predicted HLA-A and HLA-B alleles in most subjects. The majority of TCR sequences were rare, yet some public TCRs appeared in many donors. The listing of 150 or so TCR beta chains classed them as cytomegalovirus-associated.

The sequence was collected from a man aged 50 to 60 in good health and CMV-seropositive. Material for sequencing was PBMCs. This rearrangement joins TRBV7-3 to TRBJ2-2; 9 nucleotides align to TRBD2. The CDR3 spells CASSRLAVTGELFF. Written as DNA, the CDR3 is TGTGCCAGCAGCCGACTAGCGGTCACCGGGGAGCTGTTTTTT.